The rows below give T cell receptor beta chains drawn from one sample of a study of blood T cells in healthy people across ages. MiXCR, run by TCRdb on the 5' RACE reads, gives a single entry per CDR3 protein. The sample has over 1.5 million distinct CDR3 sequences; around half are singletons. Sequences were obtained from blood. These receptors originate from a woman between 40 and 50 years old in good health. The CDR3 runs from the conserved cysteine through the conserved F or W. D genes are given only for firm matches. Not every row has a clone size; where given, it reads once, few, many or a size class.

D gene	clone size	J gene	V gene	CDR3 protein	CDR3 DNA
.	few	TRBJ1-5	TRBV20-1	CSARDRGAGYHQPQHF	TGCAGTGCTAGAGATCGGGGAGCAGGGTACCATCAGCCCCAGCATTTT
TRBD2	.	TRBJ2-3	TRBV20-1	CSARMASGGITDTQYF	TGCAGTGCTAGAATGGCTAGCGGGGGAATCACAGATACGCAGTATTTT
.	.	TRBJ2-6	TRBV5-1	CASSSSVSGIKSGANVLTF	TGCGCCAGCAGCTCCTCGGTTTCGGGGATTAAATCTGGGGCCAACGTCCTGACTTTC
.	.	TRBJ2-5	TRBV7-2	CASSVEPLQETQYF	TGTGCCAGCAGCGTAGAACCCCTCCAAGAGACCCAGTACTTC
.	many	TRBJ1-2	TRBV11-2	CASSPRVSGYTF	TGTGCCAGCAGCCCACGGGTGTCCGGCTACACCTTC
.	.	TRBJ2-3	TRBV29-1	CSVGVATGTQYF	TGCAGCGTTGGGGTAGCTACCGGTACGCAGTATTTT
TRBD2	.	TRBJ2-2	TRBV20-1	CSAATSVTGELFF	TGCAGTGCCGCAACTAGCGTCACCGGGGAGCTGTTTTTT
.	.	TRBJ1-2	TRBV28	CASSPITATNYGYTF	TGTGCCAGCAGTCCCATTACAGCCACTAACTATGGCTACACCTTC
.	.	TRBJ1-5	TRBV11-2	CASSLGGHRISNQPQHF	TGTGCCAGCAGCTTAGGGGGCCACAGGATTAGCAATCAGCCCCAGCATTTT
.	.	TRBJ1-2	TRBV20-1	CSARDPDRSGGYTF	TGCAGTGCTAGAGATCCCGACAGGTCCGGGGGCTACACCTTC
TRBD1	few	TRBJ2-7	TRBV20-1	CSANDRDAYEQYF	TGCAGTGCAAACGACAGGGACGCCTACGAGCAGTACTTC
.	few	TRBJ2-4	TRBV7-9	CASSLGGLSLDGIQYF	TGTGCCAGCAGCTTAGGGGGACTCTCCCTAGATGGCATTCAGTACTTC
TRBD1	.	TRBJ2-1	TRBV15	CAIEPGQGAEETQFF	TGTGCCATCGAACCGGGACAGGGGGCGGAGGAGACCCAGTTCTTC
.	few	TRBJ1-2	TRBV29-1	CSVAHQNYGYTF	TGCAGCGTTGCGCACCAGAATTATGGCTACACCTTC
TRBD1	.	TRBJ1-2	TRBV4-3	CASSQDSSPTHTGEYGYTF	TGCGCCAGCAGCCAAGATTCTAGCCCAACCCATACAGGGGAGTACGGCTACACCTTC
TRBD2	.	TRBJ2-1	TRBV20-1	CSARDLRGLASPFF	TGCAGTGCTAGAGATTTGAGAGGACTAGCGTCCCCGTTCTTC
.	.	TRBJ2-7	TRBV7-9	CASSLAGGRQYF	TGTGCCAGCAGCTTAGCAGGGGGGCGGCAGTACTTC
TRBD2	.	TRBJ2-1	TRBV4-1	CASSQVPGLAVHDEQFF	TGCGCCAGCAGCCAAGTACCGGGACTAGCGGTTCACGATGAGCAGTTCTTC